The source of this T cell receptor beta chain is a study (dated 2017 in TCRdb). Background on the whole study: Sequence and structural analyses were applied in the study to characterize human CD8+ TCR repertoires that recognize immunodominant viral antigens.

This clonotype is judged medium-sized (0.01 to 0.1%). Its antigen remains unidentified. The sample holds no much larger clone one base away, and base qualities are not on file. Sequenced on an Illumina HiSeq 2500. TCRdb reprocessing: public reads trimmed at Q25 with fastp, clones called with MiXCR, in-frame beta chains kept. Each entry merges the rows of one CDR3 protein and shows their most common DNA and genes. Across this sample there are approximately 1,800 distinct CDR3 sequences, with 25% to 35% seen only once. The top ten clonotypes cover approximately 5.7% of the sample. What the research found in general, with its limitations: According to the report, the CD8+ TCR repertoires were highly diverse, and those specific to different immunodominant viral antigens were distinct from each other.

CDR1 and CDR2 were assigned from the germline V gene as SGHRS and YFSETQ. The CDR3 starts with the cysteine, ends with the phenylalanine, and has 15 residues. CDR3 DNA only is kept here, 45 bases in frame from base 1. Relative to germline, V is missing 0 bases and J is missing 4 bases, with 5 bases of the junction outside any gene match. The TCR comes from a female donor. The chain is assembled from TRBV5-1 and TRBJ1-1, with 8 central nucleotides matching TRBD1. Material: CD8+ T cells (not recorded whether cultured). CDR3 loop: CASSLEAGGPTEAFF. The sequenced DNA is TGCGCCAGCAGCTTGGAGGCAGGGGGCCCCACTGAAGCTTTCTTT.